This passage covers 29 T cell receptor beta chains from one sample sequenced in a study of T cells after yellow fever vaccination. TCRdb re-called the 5' RACE reads with MiXCR, one entry per CDR3 protein. Here the sample spans 200,000 to 300,000 distinct CDR3 sequences, about 3.5% being singletons. Source: PBMCs, taken 15 days after the yellow fever booster vaccination. Every receptor here comes from a man between 18 and 29 years old who received the YFV17D yellow fever vaccine.

In this sample, this clonotype turned up many times. V gene TRBV6-5 combines with J gene TRBJ2-3; D is uncertain. Trimming took off 2 bases at V and 4 bases at J, with 16 bases between the two ends. Germline-derived CDR1 and CDR2 are MNHEY and SVGAGI. The CDR3 runs 16 residues. CDR3 DNA: TGTGCCAGCAGTTACCGACTCTTGACCGCACCAGATACGCAGTATTTT. Translation gives CASSYRLLTAPDTQYF.

This clonotype was recorded many times. The V gene is TRBV7-2, the J gene TRBJ2-3, with D maybe TRBD2 (6 bases). The CDR3 is 14 amino acids. Trimming shortened V by 3 bases and J by 8 bases, and 15 bases separated the two germline ends. Germline V CDR1 and CDR2: SGHTA, FQGNSA. CDR3 nucleotides: TGTGCCAGCAGCTTCGGGACTGCTAGGCGTACGCAGTATTTT. It yields the protein CASSFGTARRTQYF. Variable domain in full (rest from reference TRBV7-2 and TRBJ2-3): GAGVSQSPSNKVTEKGKDVELRCDPISGHTALYWYRQSLGQGLEFLIYFQGNSAPDKSGLPSDRFSAERTGGSVSTLTIQRTQQEDSAVYLCASSFGTARRTQYFGPGTRLTVL.

At least ten counts were recorded for this clonotype. This chain uses TRBV7-2 with TRBJ2-1, with 8 bases matching TRBD2. V shed 5 bases, J shed 5 bases, and the junction held 5 bases outside the gene matches. Germline CDR1 SGHTA, CDR2 FQGNSA. The CDR3 extends over 14 amino acids. The CDR3 loop is CASSPGGAHNEQFF. The CDR3 DNA is TGTGCCAGCAGCCCCGGGGGGGCTCACAATGAGCAGTTCTTC. Together with reference TRBV7-2 and TRBJ2-1, the CDR3 gives the full variable domain: GAGVSQSPSNKVTEKGKDVELRCDPISGHTALYWYRQSLGQGLEFLIYFQGNSAPDKSGLPSDRFSAERTGGSVSTLTIQRTQQEDSAVYLCASSPGGAHNEQFFGPGTRLTVL.

There are many counts of this clonotype. The rearrangement uses TRBV12-3 or TRBV12-4 and TRBJ1-5; D possibly corresponds to TRBD1 (5 bases). Trimming stripped 3 bases from V and 2 bases from J, with 8 bases between. CDR3 length equals 14 residues. CDR3 sequence reads: CASSFRDRNQPQHF. The CDR3 DNA sequence: TGTGCCAGCAGTTTCCGGGACCGCAATCAGCCCCAGCATTTT.

This clonotype was picked up many times. The chain joins TRBV28 to TRBJ1-6, with D possibly matching TRBD1 (5 bases). The CDR3 is 15 amino acids. The germline V gene encodes CDR1 MDHEN and CDR2 SYDVKM. Trimming shortened V by 1 base and J by 9 bases, and 13 bases separated the two germline ends. The CDR3 protein is CASSLFMGVGSPLHF. The CDR3 DNA is TGTGCCAGCAGTTTATTCATGGGGGTTGGTTCACCCCTCCACTTT.

This clonotype was detected ten times or more. The chain couples TRBV7-2 to TRBJ2-1; D may correspond to TRBD1 or TRBD2 (5 bases each). Germline CDR1 reads SGHTA; CDR2 reads FQGNSA. This CDR3 has 15 amino acids. Trimming cost V 0 bases and J 2 bases, with 8 bases left between them. DNA for the CDR3: TGTGCCAGCAGCTTAGCGGGGGACCCCTACAATGAGCAGTTCTTC. Its translation: CASSLAGDPYNEQFF.

This clonotype was recorded at least ten times. The chain uses TRBV5-4 and TRBJ1-6, with TRBD1 as a possible D gene (6 bases). This CDR3 region has 14 residues. V dropped 4 bases and J dropped 10 bases, with 15 bases sitting between them. Germline V gene lookup returns CDR1 SGHNT and CDR2 YYREEE (reference sequence). The CDR3 loop reads CASSVNRVGSPLHF. The CDR3 coding sequence is TGTGCCAGCAGCGTCAACAGGGTGGGATCACCCCTCCACTTT.

This clonotype showed up many times. The chain is built from TRBV29-1 and TRBJ2-1, with TRBD2 identical over 10 bases. V gave up 3 bases and J gave up 6 bases; unmatched junction bases: 14. This CDR3 has 17 residues. Per the germline V gene, CDR1 is SQVTM and CDR2 is ANQGSEA. CDR3 bases: TGCAGCGTTGATGGGGGGGCTAGCGGGGGCATAGGCAATGAGCAGTTCTTC. It encodes CSVDGGASGGIGNEQFF.

This clonotype was counted ten times or more. This chain uses TRBV12-3 or TRBV12-4 with TRBJ1-3, with D perhaps matching TRBD1 (5 bases). V lost 6 bases, J lost 2 bases, and 11 bases lay in between. This CDR3 has 14 amino acids. The CDR3 DNA is TGTGCCAGCAGGGGGACCTCTACTGGAAACACCATATATTTT. Residues: CASRGTSTGNTIYF.

The gene calls are TRBV18 and TRBJ1-5; maybe TRBD1 (6 bases). Trimming stripped 8 bases from V and 7 bases from J, with 18 bases between. CDR3 length: 14 amino acids. The V gene's germline CDR1 is KGHSH and CDR2 LQKENI. As DNA, the CDR3 is TGTGCCAGCGCCCTAGACAGGTCCAAACAGCCCCAGCATTTT. Amino acid sequence: CASALDRSKQPQHF.

This clonotype has a count of ten or more. The V and J genes are TRBV6-6 and TRBJ1-4; D uncertain. V was trimmed by 6 bases and J by 8 bases, leaving 13 bases between them. The CDR3 is 13 amino acids. CDR1 is MNHNY, CDR2 SVGAGI, per germline (reference sequence). The CDR3 protein is CASREPGTEKLFF. In nucleotides, the CDR3 is TGTGCCAGCAGGGAACCAGGAACCGAAAAACTGTTTTTT.

This clonotype has at least ten counts. The J gene is TRBJ2-1, the V gene TRBV5-1; D is ambiguous. CDR1 SGHRS and CDR2 YFSETQ come from the germline V gene. The CDR3 has 13 residues. V lost 1 base to trimming and J lost 7 bases, with 9 bases between them. The CDR3 here is CASSLRRDNEQFF. As DNA, the CDR3 is TGCGCCAGCAGCTTGAGACGCGATAATGAGCAGTTCTTC. The whole variable domain, remainder taken from reference TRBV5-1 and TRBJ2-1, is KAGVTQTPRYLIKTRGQQVTLSCSPISGHRSVSWYQQTPGQGLQFLFEYFSETQRNKGNFPGRFSGRQFSNSRSEMNVSTLELGDSALYLCASSLRRDNEQFFGPGTRLTVL.

This clonotype was counted many times. The rearrangement links TRBV27 to TRBJ1-2, with 8 bases that match TRBD1. The CDR3 extends over 14 amino acids. Germline values: CDR1 MNHEY, CDR2 SMNVEV (reference sequence). J lost 4 bases, V lost 5 bases, and 6 bases had no gene match. The chain's CDR3 is CASSPWDRSYGYTF. In DNA form, the CDR3 reads TGTGCCAGCAGTCCGTGGGACAGGAGCTATGGCTACACCTTC.

This clonotype appeared many times. The V and J genes are TRBV29-1 and TRBJ1-2; 9 nucleotides agree with TRBD1. The length of the CDR3 is 14 residues. With V trimmed by 7 bases and J by 8 bases, 14 bases remained unmatched. Germline CDR1 and CDR2: SQVTM and ANQGSEA. The CDR3: CSGGRQGVVYGYTF. For the CDR3, the DNA is TGCAGCGGAGGCAGACAGGGGGTCGTCTACGGCTACACCTTC.

This clonotype was counted ten times or more. The chain links TRBV9 to TRBJ2-3, with D possibly TRBD1 on 5 matching bases. Germline loops: CDR1 SGDLS, CDR2 YYNGEE. V lost 0 bases and J lost 0, with 8 bases in between. CDR3 length: 15 residues. This CDR3 reads CASSVEGMSTDTQYF. CDR3 DNA sequence: TGTGCCAGCAGCGTAGAGGGGATGAGCACAGATACGCAGTATTTT.

This clonotype was counted at least ten times. The chain is built from TRBV5-1 and TRBJ1-2, with D perhaps TRBD1 (5 bases). This CDR3 has 14 amino acids. V lost 4 bases, J lost 8 bases, and 18 bases lay in between. CDR1 is SGHRS, CDR2 YFSETQ, per germline. The CDR3 sequence: CASSLTGTGTGYTF. As DNA, the CDR3 is TGCGCCAGCAGCCTAACCGGGACGGGCACCGGCTACACCTTC.

This clonotype was observed many times. This chain links TRBV4-1 with TRBJ2-1; 9 positions match TRBD1. The J segment lost 7 bases and the V segment lost 0 bases, leaving 10 bases of the junction unmatched. The CDR3 is 17 residues long. Germline V lookup: CDR1 MGHRA, CDR2 YSYEKL. The DNA for the CDR3 is TGCGCCAGCAGCCAAGATTTGGGGACAGGGATGAGGAATGAGCAGTTCTTC. It translates to CASSQDLGTGMRNEQFF.

This clonotype has at least ten counts. The genes are TRBV7-2 and TRBJ2-3; D not resolved. Germline assignment: CDR1 SGHTA and CDR2 FQGNSA. Trimming removed 3 bases from V and 2 bases from J, with 6 bases in between. This CDR3 comprises 13 residues. This CDR3 is CASSFTDTDTQYF. CDR3 nucleotides: TGTGCCAGCAGCTTTACAGACACAGATACGCAGTATTTT.

This clonotype was seen many times. The chain links TRBV4-1 to TRBJ2-3; 8 bases line up with TRBD1. Unmatched junction bases numbered 12, after V lost 10 bases and J lost 6 bases. The CDR3 contains 14 residues. Germline lookup yields CDR1 MGHRA and CDR2 YSYEKL. The CDR3 loop is CATSPGTGLDTQYF. Written as DNA, the CDR3 is TGCGCCACGTCTCCCGGGACAGGCCTGGATACGCAGTATTTT.

In this sample, this clonotype turned up many times. The CDR3 sequence: CSARDRGRSGHEQYF. The CDR3 bases are TGCAGTGCCCGGGACAGGGGGCGCAGTGGTCACGAGCAGTACTTC. The gene calls are TRBV20-1 and TRBJ2-7, with 12 bases aligning to TRBD1. The trim removed 6 bases at V and 5 bases at J, leaving 11 bases unmatched. Per germline, CDR1 DFQATT and CDR2 SNEGSKA (reference sequence). The CDR3 has 15 residues.

A word on this clonotype: The junction and the germline gene differ at one end; a read error may be behind it. Here the CDR3 reads CASRGGTSGGSFNEKFF. CDR3 in DNA: TGTGCCAGCAGGGGTGGGACTAGCGGGGGTTCCTTCAATGAGAAGTTCTTC. The chain uses TRBV2 and TRBJ2-1, with TRBD2 identical over 14 bases. The length of the CDR3 is 17 residues. Germline values: CDR1 SNHLY, CDR2 FYNNEI.

This clonotype was recorded many times. The CDR3 DNA sequence: TGCAGTGCTAGACGGACAGGGAGGGCAGATACGCAGTATTTT. Protein: CSARRTGRADTQYF. V gene TRBV20-1 combines with J gene TRBJ2-3, with D possibly TRBD1 on 8 matching bases. The CDR3 length is 14 residues. CDR1 is DFQATT and CDR2 is SNEGSKA in the germline V gene (reference sequence). V was shortened by 2 bases and J by 4 bases, with 13 bases between the two germline ends.

In this sample, this clonotype turned up a few times. The rearrangement joins TRBV13 to TRBJ1-6; possible D gene TRBD1, 5 bases. With 5 bases removed from V and 14 bases from J, the gap between germline ends came to 10 bases. This CDR3 contains 11 residues. CDR1 and CDR2 from the germline V gene are PRHDT and FYEKMQ (reference sequence). The CDR3 region has the DNA TGTGCCAGCAGCCGGGACGGGTCCCTCCACTTT. This codes for CASSRDGSLHF.

In this sample, this clonotype turned up many times. This chain uses TRBV4-3 with TRBJ1-2; 9 bases are shared with TRBD1. This CDR3 spans 17 amino acids. Losses at the gene ends were 4 bases for V and 3 bases for J; bases not matched to a gene: 12. Germline V gives CDR1 LGHNA, CDR2 YSLEER. CDR3 in DNA: TGCGCCAGCAGCCGATCCGGTGGACAGGGGACCGACTATGGCTACACCTTC. Translating it yields CASSRSGGQGTDYGYTF.

Ten or more counts support this clonotype. The junction shows a germline mismatch at one end, possibly a read error. CDR3 nucleotides: TGTGCCAGCGGTTTCTCGACAGAGCACATTCAGTACTTC. Translated, it gives CASGFSTEHIQYF. The gene calls are TRBV12-3 or TRBV12-4 and TRBJ2-4; possibly TRBD1 for D (5 bases). This CDR3 has 13 residues.

The V call is TRBV5-6, the J call TRBJ1-2, with TRBD1 as a possible D gene (5 bases). Per the germline V gene, CDR1 is SGHDT and CDR2 is YYEEEE. The CDR3 totals 15 residues. V was shortened by 5 bases and J by 8 bases, with 22 bases between the two germline ends. As DNA, the CDR3 is TGTGCCAGCAGAGAACCCTCCAGGGAAAGTGAGGGCTACACCTTC. Translation: CASREPSRESEGYTF.

There are a few counts of this clonotype. CDR3 residues: CASSLYWGKDTEAFF. Written as DNA, the CDR3 is TGTGCCAGCAGTTTATATTGGGGGAAGGACACTGAAGCTTTCTTT. The gene calls are TRBV27 and TRBJ1-1; a weak D match, TRBD1 (5 bases). Germline V CDR1 and CDR2: MNHEY, SMNVEV (reference sequence). CDR3 length: 15 amino acids. V dropped 1 base and J dropped 3 bases, with 12 bases sitting between them.

This clonotype was counted at least ten times. The chain uses TRBV6-5 and TRBJ1-6, with 8 bases aligning to TRBD1. This CDR3 has 14 residues. V lost 6 bases to trimming and J lost 3 bases; unmatched junction nucleotides: 1. Per the germline V gene, CDR1 is MNHEY and CDR2 is SVGAGI. The CDR3 reads CASSDRGYNSPLHF. Here the CDR3 DNA reads TGTGCCAGCAGCGACAGGGGCTATAATTCACCCCTCCACTTT.

This clonotype was observed at least ten times. The chain carries TRBV10-3 and TRBJ1-6, with D unresolved. This CDR3 comprises 13 residues. Trimming shortened V by 0 bases and J by 8 bases, and 5 bases separated the two germline ends. Germline CDR1 and CDR2: ENHRY and SYGVKD. The CDR3 reads CAISESQDSPLHF. CDR3 coding DNA: TGTGCCATCAGTGAGTCGCAGGATTCACCCCTCCACTTT.